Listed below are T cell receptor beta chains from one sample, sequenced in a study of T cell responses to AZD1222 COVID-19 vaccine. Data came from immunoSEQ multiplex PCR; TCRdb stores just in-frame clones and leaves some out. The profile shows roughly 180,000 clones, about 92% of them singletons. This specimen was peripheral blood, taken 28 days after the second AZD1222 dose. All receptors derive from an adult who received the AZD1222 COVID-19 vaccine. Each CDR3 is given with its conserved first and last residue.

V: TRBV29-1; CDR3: CSVVQGASNQPQHF
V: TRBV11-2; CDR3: CASSLDGLNTEAFF
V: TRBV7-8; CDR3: CASSLASGIGNNQPQHF
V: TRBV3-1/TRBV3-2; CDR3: CASSQGGYGSYEQYF
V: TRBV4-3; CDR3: CASSWGVNTEAFF
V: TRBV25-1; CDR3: CASSGLDGEQYF
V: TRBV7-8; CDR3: CASSLVGGSTDTQYF
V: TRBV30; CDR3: CAWIGYRVYTEAFF
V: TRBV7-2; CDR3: CASSSDRGGEQYF
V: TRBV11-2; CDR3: CASSLGGVETQYF
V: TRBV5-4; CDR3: CASSPGTGLTDTQYF
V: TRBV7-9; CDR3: CASSQGQGGYEQYF
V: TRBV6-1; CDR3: CASSEETGYTEAFF
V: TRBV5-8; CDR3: CASSFTSGGAEQYF
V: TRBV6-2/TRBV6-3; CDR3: CASSRPGQGPGELFF
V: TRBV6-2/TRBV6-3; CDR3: CASSYAVYGYTF
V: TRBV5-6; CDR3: CASSLAGGPMENQYF
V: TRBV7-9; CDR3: CASSFKETSGNTIYF
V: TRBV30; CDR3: CAWRIDRVHQPQHF
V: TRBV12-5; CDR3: CASGLVVSQGSNQPQHF
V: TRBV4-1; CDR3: CASSQAPRVNTGELFF
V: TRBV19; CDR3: CASRTGRVEKTEAFF
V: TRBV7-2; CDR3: CASSFKTGANVLTF
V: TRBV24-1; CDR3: CATSEPTGGDEETQYF
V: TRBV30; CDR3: CAWSLGLAATDTQYF
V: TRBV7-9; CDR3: CASSLLAGGPTDTQYF
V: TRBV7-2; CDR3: CASSLRTLSTDTQYF
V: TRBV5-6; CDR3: CASSLAGRYSNQPQHF
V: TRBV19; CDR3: CASSIDPPTSGELFF
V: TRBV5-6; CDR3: CASSFSGTEAFF
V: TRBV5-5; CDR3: CASSLGRNEKLFF
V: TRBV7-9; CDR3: CASSLAGAVTGANVLTF
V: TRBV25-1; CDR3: CASRNTAYEQYF
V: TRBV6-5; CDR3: CASSFDTPNTEAFF
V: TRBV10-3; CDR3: CAIRGGETYEQYF
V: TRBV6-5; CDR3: CASRDHLHTGELFF
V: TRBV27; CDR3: CASRAGLPRGTQYF
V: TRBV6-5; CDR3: CASSRARGAGNTIYF
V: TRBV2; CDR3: CAARGRDNSPLHF
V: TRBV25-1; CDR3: CASAQGRGGQETQYF
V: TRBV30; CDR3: CAWKRERANYGYTF
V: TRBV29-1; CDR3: CSVETGQGGYTF
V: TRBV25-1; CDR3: CASSEYEGVGGYTF
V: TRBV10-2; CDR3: CAIYVGGTGELFF
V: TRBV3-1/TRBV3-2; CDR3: CASSQVKETQYF
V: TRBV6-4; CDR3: CASSDSGRGDLNEQFF
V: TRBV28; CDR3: CASGGGANTEAFF
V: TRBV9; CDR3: CASSVDGYEQETQYF
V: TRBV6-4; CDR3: CASSEVAGGHGEQFF
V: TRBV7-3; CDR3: CASSLTSSGPNEQYF
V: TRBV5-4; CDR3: CASSFPSGGANEQFF
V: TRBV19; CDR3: CASREGPKNIQYF
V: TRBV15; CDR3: CATSREGGEGGYTF
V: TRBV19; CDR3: CASSMVGQSNQPQHF
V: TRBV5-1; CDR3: CASSWGQGRNTEAFF
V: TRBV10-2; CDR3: CASSELDLGYGYTF
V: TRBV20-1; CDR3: CSASRDSEAFF
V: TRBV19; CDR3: CASSRGTIGSPLHF
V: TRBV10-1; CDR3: CAIPRDRGPYNEQFF
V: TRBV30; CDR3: CAWSVMGADQPQHF